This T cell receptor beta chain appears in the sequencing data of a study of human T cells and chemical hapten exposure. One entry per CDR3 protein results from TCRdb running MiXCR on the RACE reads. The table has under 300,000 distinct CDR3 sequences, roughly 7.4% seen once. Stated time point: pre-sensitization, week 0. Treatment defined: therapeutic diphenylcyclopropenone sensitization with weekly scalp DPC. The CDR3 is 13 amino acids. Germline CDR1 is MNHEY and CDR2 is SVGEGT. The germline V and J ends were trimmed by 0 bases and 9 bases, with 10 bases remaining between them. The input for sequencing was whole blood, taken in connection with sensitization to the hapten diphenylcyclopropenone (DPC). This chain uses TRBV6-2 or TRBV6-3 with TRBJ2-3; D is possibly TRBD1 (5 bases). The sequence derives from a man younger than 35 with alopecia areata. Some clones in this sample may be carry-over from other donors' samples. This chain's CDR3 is CASSYSTQGTQYF. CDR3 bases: TGTGCCAGCAGTTACTCGACGCAGGGCACGCAGTATTTT.